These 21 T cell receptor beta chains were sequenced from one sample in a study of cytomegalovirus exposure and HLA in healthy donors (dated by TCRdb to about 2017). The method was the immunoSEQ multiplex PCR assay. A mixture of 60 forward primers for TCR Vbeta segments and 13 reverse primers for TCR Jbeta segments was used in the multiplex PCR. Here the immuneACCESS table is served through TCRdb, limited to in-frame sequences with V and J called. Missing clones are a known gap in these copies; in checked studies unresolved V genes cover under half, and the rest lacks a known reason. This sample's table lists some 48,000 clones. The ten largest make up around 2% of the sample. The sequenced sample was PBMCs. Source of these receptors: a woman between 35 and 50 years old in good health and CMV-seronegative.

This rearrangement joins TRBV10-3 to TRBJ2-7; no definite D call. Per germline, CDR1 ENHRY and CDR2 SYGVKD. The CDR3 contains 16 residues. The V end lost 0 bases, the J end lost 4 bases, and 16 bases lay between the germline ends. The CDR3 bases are TGTGCCATCAGTGAGTCGAGGCTAATTCGAGGTTACGAGCAGTACTTC. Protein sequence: CAISESRLIRGYEQYF.

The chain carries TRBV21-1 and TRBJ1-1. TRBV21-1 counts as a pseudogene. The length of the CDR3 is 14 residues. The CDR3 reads CASSIETRRTEAFF. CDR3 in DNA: TGTGCCAGCAGCATTGAGACACGGAGGACTGAAGCTTTCTTT.

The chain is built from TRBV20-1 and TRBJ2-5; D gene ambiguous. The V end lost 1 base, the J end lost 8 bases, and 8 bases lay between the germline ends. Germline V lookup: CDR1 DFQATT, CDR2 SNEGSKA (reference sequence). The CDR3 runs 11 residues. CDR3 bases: TGCAGTGCTAGAGCAGGAACTACCCAGTACTTC. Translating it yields CSARAGTTQYF.

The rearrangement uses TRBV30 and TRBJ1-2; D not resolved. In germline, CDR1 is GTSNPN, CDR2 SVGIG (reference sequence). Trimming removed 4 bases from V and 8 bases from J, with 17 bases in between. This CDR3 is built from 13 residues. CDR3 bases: TGTGCCTGGACCCCCGGCTGGGCTGGGGGCTACACCTTC. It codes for CAWTPGWAGGYTF. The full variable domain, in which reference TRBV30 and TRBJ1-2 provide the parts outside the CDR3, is SQTIHQWPATLVQPVGSPLSLECTVEGTSNPNLYWYRQAAGRGLQLLFYSVGIGQISSEVPQNLSASRPQDRQFILSSKKLLLSDSGFYLCAWTPGWAGGYTFGSGTRLTVV.

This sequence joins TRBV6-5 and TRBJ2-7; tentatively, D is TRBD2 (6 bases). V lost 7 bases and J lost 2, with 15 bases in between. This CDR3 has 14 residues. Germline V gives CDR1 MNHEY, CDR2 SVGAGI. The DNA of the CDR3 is TGTGCCAGCAAGGCGGGAACCGCCGCCTACGAGCAGTACTTC. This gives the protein CASKAGTAAYEQYF.

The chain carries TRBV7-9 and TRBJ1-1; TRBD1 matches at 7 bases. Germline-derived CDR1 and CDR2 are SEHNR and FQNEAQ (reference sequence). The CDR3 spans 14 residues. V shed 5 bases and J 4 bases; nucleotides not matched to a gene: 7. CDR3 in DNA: TGTGCCAGCAGCCGAGAGACAGGGCTCACTGAAGCTTTCTTT. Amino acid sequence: CASSRETGLTEAFF.

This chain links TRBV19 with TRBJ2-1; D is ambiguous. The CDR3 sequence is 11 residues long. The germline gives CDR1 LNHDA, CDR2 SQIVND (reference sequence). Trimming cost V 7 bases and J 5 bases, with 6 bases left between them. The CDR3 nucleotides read TGTGCCAGTACCATTGACAATGAGCAGTTCTTC. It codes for CASTIDNEQFF.

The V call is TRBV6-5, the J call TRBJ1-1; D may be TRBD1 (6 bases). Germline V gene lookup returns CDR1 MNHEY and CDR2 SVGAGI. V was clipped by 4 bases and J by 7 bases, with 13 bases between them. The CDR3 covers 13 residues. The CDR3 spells CASSSGQNLEAFF. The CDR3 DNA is TGTGCCAGCAGTTCCGGACAGAACCTTGAAGCTTTCTTT.

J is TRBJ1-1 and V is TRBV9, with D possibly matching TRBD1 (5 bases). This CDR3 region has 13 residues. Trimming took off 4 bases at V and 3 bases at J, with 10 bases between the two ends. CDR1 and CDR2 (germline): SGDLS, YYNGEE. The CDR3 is CASSRGGDTEAFF. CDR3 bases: TGTGCCAGCAGCCGTGGAGGGGACACTGAAGCTTTCTTT.

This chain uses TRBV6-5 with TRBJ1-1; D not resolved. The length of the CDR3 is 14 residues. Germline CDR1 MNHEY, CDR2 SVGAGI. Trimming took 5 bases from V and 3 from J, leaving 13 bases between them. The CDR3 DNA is TGTGCCAGCAGTAGCGAGGGTCGGGACACTGAAGCTTTCTTT. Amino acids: CASSSEGRDTEAFF.

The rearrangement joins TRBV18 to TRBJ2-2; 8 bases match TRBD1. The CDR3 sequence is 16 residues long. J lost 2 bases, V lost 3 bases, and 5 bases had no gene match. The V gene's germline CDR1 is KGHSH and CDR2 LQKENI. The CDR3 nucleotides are TGTGCCAGCTCACCGGGGACAGGTCGAAACACCGGGGAGCTGTTTTTT. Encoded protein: CASSPGTGRNTGELFF.

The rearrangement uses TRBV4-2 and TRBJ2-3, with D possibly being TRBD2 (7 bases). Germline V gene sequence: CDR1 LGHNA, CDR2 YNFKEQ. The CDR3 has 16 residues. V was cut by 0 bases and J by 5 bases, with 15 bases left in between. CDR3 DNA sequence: TGTGCCAGCAGCCAAGATTTGGGGGGGGCCGGAGATACGCAGTATTTT. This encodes CASSQDLGGAGDTQYF.

CDR3 region: CASSQTGSSYNSPLHF. The CDR3 nucleotides read TGCGCCAGCAGCCAAACAGGGAGCTCCTATAATTCACCCCTCCACTTT. The rearrangement links TRBV4-3 to TRBJ1-6; the D gene is possibly TRBD1 (6 bases). The germline V gene encodes CDR1 LGHNA and CDR2 YSLEER. V lost 2 bases and J 0 bases, leaving 8 bases between the germline ends. The CDR3 covers 16 residues.

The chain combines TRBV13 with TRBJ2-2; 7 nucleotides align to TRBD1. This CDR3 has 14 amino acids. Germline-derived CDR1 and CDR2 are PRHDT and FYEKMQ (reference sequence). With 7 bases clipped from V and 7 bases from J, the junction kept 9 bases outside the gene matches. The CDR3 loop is CASTGQPNVGELFF. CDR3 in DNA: TGTGCCAGCACGGGACAGCCGAATGTCGGGGAGCTGTTTTTT.

The CDR3: CASGSGRSYEQYF. In nucleotides, the CDR3 is TGTGCCAGCGGTAGCGGGAGGTCCTACGAGCAGTACTTC. The chain has TRBV5-8 and TRBJ2-7, with 10 positions matching TRBD2. Germline V lookup: CDR1 SGHTS, CDR2 YDEGEE. The CDR3 covers 13 residues. Trimming cost V 7 bases and J 1 base; bases outside gene matches: 2.

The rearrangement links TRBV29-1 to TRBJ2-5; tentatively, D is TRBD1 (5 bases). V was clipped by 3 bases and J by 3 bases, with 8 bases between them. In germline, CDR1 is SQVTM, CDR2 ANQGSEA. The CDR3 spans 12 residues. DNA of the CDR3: TGCAGCGTTGATACAGGAAAAGAGACCCAGTACTTC. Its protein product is CSVDTGKETQYF.

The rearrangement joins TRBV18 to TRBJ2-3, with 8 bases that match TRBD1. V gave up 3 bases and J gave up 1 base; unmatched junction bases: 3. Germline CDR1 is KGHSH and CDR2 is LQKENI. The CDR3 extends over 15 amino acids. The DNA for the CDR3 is TGTGCCAGCTCACCGCAGGGGGCGGGCACAGATACGCAGTATTTT. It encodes CASSPQGAGTDTQYF. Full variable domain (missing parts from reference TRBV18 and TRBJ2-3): NAGVMQNPRHLVRRRGQEARLRCSPMKGHSHVYWYRQLPEEGLKFMVYLQKENIIDESGMPKERFSAEFPKEGPSILRIQQVVRGDSAAYFCASSPQGAGTDTQYFGPGTRLTVL.

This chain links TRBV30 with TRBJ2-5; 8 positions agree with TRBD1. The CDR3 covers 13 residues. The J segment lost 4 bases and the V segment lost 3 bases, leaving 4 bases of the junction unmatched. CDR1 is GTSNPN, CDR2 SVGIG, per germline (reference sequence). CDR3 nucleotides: TGTGCCTGGAGCGAGGGACAGGTAGAGACCCAGTACTTC. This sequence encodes CAWSEGQVETQYF. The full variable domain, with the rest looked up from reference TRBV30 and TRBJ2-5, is SQTIHQWPATLVQPVGSPLSLECTVEGTSNPNLYWYRQAAGRGLQLLFYSVGIGQISSEVPQNLSASRPQDRQFILSSKKLLLSDSGFYLCAWSEGQVETQYFGPGTRLLVL.

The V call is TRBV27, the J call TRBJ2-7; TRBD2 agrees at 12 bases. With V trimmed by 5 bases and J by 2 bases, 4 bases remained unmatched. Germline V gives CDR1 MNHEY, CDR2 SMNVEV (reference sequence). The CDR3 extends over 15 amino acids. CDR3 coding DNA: TGTGCCAGCAGTAAACTAGCGGGGGGCACCTACGAGCAGTACTTC. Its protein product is CASSKLAGGTYEQYF.

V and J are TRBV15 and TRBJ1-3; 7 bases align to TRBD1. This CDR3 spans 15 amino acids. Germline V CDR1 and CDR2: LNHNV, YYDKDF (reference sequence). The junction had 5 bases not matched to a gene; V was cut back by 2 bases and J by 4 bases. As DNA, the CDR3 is TGTGCCACCAGCAGATCTCAGACAGGGGGAAACACCATATATTTT. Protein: CATSRSQTGGNTIYF.

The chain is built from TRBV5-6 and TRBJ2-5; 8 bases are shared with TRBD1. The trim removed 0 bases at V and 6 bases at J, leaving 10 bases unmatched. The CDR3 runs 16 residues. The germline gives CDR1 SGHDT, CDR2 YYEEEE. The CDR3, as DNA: TGTGCCAGCAGCTTGGTTTGGTCAGGGGGCGTAAAGACCCAGTACTTC. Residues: CASSLVWSGGVKTQYF.